This T cell receptor (beta chain) emerged from a study of cytomegalovirus exposure and HLA in healthy donors. Findings and limits, study-wide: In a later analysis, specific HLA alleles were associated with 15,000 to 20,000 TCR beta sequences at a 0.05 false discovery rate. TRBV6-2, TRBV6-3 and other indistinguishable V segments were excluded.

CDR3 length: 13 residues. The germline gives CDR1 MDHEN, CDR2 SYDVKM. V trimming: 6 bases; J trimming: 6 bases; junction bases outside the gene matches: 5. The PCR used 60 Vbeta and 13 Jbeta primers. The data were produced by immunoSEQ multiplex PCR, yet TCRdb's version contains in-frame clones alone and is incomplete. This sample carries approximately 85,000 clones, 72% of them seen once, and the ten largest clones take around 10%. Only a few counts were recorded for this clone. Antigen: not known. The chain carries TRBV28 and TRBJ2-7; 10 nucleotides align to TRBD1. The TCR comes from a woman in her 40s in good health and CMV-seropositive. Sequenced sample: PBMCs. The CDR3 region is CASSPGQGSEQYF. CDR3 nucleotides: TGTGCCAGCAGCCCGGGACAGGGGTCCGAGCAGTACTTC.